This T cell receptor (beta chain) was recovered during a study of T cell responses to AZD1222 COVID-19 vaccine. The study's findings and limits: A reported finding is that nearly half of spike-specific TCRs target unmutated variant regions.

Repertoires were generated with immunoSEQ multiplex PCR, while TCRdb's copy carries only in-frame clones and drops some. In the table there are approximately 73,000 clones, 84% of which are singletons. V lost 5 bases and J lost 13, with 12 bases in between. The CDR3 has 12 residues. Points on this clone: What it binds is unknown.

The material sequenced was peripheral blood, taken on day 0 of AZD1222 vaccination. This rearrangement joins TRBV12-3 or TRBV12-4 to TRBJ1-6; no firm D call. The receptor was isolated from an adult in good health. The DNA of the CDR3 is TGTGCCAGCAGTCCCGGGGAGGGCCCCCTCCACTTT. It encodes CASSPGEGPLHF.